The source of this TCR beta chain is a study of blood T cells in healthy people across ages. Overall study results and limits: A greater number of naive CD4+ cells and higher diversity distinguished long-lived donors from aged donors. Diversity of TCR beta per million T cells declined in a roughly linear way with age.

This clonotype has more than one count but fewer than ten. Its antigen is not known. The people who gave samples were healthy Caucasians from Russia, aged about 6 to 100. The sample, about 10 milliliters of peripheral blood, was drawn from each donor. A sample-barcoded 5' primer and a J-beta primer mix were used in a second PCR of about 7 to 12 cycles. MiXCR, run by TCRdb on the 5' RACE reads, gives a single entry per CDR3 protein. Among 910,000 or so distinct CDR3 sequences listed, 45% to 60% were seen once. CDR3 size: 14 residues. Trimming took 3 bases from V and 0 from J, leaving 9 bases between them. Germline assignment: CDR1 SQVTM and CDR2 ANQGSEA.

V and J are TRBV29-1 and TRBJ2-1, with TRBD2 as a possible D gene (5 bases). The sequence was obtained from a woman aged 55-75 years in good health. Sequencing used blood. CDR3: CSVDGDSSYNEQFF. DNA of the CDR3: TGCAGCGTTGACGGGGATAGCTCCTACAATGAGCAGTTCTTC.